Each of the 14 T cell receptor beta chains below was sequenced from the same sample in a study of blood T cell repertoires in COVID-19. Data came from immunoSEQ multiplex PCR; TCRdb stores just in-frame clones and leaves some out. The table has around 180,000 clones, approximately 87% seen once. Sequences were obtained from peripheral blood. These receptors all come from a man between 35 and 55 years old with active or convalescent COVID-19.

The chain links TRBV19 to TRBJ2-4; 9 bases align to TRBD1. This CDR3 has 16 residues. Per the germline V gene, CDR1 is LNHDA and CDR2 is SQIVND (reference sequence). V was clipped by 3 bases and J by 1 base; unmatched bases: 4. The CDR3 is CASSIRTGEAKNIQYF. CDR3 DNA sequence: TGTGCCAGTAGTATCCGGACAGGGGAGGCCAAAAACATTCAGTACTTC.

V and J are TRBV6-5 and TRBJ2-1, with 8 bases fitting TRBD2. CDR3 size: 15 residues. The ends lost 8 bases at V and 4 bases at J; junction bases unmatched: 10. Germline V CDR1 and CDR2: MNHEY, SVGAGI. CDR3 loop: CASSSSGGEYNEQFF. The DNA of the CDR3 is TGTGCCAGCTCTTCGAGCGGGGGAGAATACAATGAGCAGTTCTTC.

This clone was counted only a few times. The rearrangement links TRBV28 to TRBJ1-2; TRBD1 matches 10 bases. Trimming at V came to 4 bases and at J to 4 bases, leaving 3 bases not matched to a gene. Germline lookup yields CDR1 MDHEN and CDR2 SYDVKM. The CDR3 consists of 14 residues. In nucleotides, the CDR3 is TGTGCCAGCAGTTCGACAGGGGGCAGCTATGGCTACACCTTC. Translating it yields CASSSTGGSYGYTF.

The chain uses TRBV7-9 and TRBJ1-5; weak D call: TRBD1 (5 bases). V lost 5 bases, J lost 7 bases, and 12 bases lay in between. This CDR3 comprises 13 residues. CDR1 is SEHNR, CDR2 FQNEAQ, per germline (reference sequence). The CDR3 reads CASSLMGGQPQHF. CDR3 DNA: TGTGCCAGCAGCCTGATGGGGGGGCAGCCCCAGCATTTT. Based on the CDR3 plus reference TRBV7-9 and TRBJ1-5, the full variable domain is DTGVSQNPRHKITKRGQNVTFRCDPISEHNRLYWYRQTLGQGPEFLTYFQNEAQLEKSRLLSDRFSAERPKGSFSTLEIQRTEQGDSAMYLCASSLMGGQPQHFGDGTRLSIL.

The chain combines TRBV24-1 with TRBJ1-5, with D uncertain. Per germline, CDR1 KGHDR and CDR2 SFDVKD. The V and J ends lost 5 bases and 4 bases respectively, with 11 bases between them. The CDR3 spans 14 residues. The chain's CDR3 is CATSAAETNQPQHF. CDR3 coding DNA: TGTGCCACCAGTGCAGCGGAAACGAATCAGCCCCAGCATTTT.

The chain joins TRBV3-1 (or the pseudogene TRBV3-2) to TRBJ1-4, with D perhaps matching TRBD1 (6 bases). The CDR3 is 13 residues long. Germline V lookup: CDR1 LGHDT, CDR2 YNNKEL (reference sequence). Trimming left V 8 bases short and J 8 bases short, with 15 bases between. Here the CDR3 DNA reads TGTGCCAGCCGGGGGGCCGGTCTGGAAAAACTGTTTTTT. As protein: CASRGAGLEKLFF.

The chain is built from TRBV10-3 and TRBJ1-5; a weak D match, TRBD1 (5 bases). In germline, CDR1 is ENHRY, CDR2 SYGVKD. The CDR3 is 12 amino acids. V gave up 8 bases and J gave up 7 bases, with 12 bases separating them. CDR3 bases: TGTGCCATCGGGCAGGGTGGGCAGCCCCAGCATTTT. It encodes CAIGQGGQPQHF.

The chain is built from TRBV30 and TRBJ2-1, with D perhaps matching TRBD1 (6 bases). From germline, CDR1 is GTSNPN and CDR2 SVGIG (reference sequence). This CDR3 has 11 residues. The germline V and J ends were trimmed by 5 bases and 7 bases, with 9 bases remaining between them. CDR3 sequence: CAWATGNEQFF. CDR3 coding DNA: TGTGCCTGGGCGACAGGTAATGAGCAGTTCTTC.

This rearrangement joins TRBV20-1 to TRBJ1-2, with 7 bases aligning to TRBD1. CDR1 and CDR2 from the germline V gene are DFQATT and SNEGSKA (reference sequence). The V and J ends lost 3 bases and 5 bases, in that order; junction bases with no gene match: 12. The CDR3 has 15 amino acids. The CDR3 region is CSASHPGGTEYGYTF. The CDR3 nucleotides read TGCAGTGCTAGTCACCCGGGCGGGACAGAATATGGCTACACCTTC.

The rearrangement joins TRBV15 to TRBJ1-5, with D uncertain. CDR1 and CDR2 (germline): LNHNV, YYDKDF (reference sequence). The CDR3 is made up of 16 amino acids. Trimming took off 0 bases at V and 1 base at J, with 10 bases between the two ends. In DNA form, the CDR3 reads TGTGCCACCAGCAGAGATCTAGCGGTGAGCAATCAGCCCCAGCATTTT. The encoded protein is CATSRDLAVSNQPQHF. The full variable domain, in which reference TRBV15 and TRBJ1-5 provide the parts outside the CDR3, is DAMVIQNPRYQVTQFGKPVTLSCSQTLNHNVMYWYQQKSSQAPKLLFHYYDKDFNNEADTPDNFQSRRPNTSFCFLDIRSPGLGDTAMYLCATSRDLAVSNQPQHFGDGTRLSIL.

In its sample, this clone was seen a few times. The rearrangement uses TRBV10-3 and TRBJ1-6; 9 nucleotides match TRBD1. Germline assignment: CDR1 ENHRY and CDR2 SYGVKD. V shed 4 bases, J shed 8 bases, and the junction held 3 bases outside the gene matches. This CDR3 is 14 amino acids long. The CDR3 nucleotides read TGTGCCATCAGTGTACAGGGGGCTTATTCACCCCTCCACTTT. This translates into CAISVQGAYSPLHF.

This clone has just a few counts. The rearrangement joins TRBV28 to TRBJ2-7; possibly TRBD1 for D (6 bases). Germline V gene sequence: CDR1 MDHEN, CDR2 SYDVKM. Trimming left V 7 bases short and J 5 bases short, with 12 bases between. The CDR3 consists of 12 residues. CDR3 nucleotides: TGTGCCAGCACGGGGCAGGGGCACGAGCAGTACTTC. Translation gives CASTGQGHEQYF.

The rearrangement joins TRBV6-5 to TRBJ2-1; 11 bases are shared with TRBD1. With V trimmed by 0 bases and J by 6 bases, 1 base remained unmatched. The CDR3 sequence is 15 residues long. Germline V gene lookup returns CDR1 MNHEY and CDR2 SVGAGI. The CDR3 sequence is CASSYSGTGGNEQFF. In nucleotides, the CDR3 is TGTGCCAGCAGTTACTCCGGGACAGGGGGCAATGAGCAGTTCTTC.

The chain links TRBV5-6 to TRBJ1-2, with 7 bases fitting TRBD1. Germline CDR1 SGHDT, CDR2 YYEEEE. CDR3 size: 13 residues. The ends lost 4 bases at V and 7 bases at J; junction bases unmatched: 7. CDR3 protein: CASSPGAGGGYTF. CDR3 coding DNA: TGTGCCAGCAGCCCGGGTGCAGGGGGTGGCTACACCTTC.